The T cell receptor (beta chain) described here comes from a study of shared clonotypes between healthy human individuals. Across the whole study: Each donor's CD4 naive and CD4 memory cells filled three plates apiece, CD8 naive two, and CD8 memory one.

Of note for this clone: Its antigen is still unknown.

Clones were sequenced by immunoSEQ multiplex PCR, and TCRdb holds only the in-frame ones, with some missing. This table has 2 million to 2.5 million clones, roughly 93% appearing once. J gave up 2 bases and V 4 bases, and 6 bases lay outside the gene matches. CDR1 SGHRS and CDR2 YFSETQ come from the germline V gene. CDR3 length equals 15 residues. Findings and limits, study-wide: Having only a few donors restricted how much genetic and exposure-history diversity was captured.

There were no recent acute infections or vaccinations among the donors, who were healthy HIV-negative adults. Among the donors, all were Caucasian adults who lived in Nashville, Tennessee. The specimen sequenced was naive CD4+ T cells from PBMCs. Subset indicated: CD45RA+ positively selected. The gene calls are TRBV5-1 and TRBJ2-3, with 8 bases identical to TRBD1. The receptor was derived from a man younger than 35 in good health. Some clones in this sample may be carry-over from other donors' samples. CDR3 sequence (DNA): TGCGCCAGCAGCCTCGGGACAGGCCACACAGATACGCAGTATTTT. It codes for CASSLGTGHTDTQYF. The full variable domain, with the rest looked up from reference TRBV5-1 and TRBJ2-3, is KAGVTQTPRYLIKTRGQQVTLSCSPISGHRSVSWYQQTPGQGLQFLFEYFSETQRNKGNFPGRFSGRQFSNSRSEMNVSTLELGDSALYLCASSLGTGHTDTQYFGPGTRLTVL.